Below, 29 T cell receptor beta chains from the same sample are listed, as sequenced in a study of T cell responses to AZD1222 COVID-19 vaccine. Sequencing used immunoSEQ multiplex PCR; TCRdb keeps in-frame clones, though not all of them. The profile covers fewer than 150,000 clones, with about 90% appearing a single time and 1.4% to 1.5% taken by the ten largest. Source: peripheral blood, taken on day 0 of AZD1222 vaccination. The receptors derive from an adult in good health.

V usage is TRBV5-1 and J usage is TRBJ2-7; D is perhaps TRBD1 (6 bases). Trimming removed 0 bases at V and 1 base at J, with 8 bases between. Per the germline V gene, CDR1 is SGHRS and CDR2 is YFSETQ. This CDR3 has 14 residues. The CDR3 sequence is CASSLVQGSYEQYF. The CDR3 DNA reads TGCGCCAGCAGCTTGGTACAGGGTTCCTACGAGCAGTACTTC.

This rearrangement joins TRBV28 to TRBJ1-4, with no clear D. The CDR3 runs 15 residues. Germline CDR1 is MDHEN and CDR2 is SYDVKM. The V end was cut by 4 bases, the J end by 8 bases, with 17 bases between. The CDR3 nucleotides are TGTGCCAGCAGTTCATCCGGGTTAAAGGGAGAAAAACTGTTTTTT. Amino acid sequence: CASSSSGLKGEKLFF.

The table lists this clone with a few counts. The chain is built from TRBV3-1 (or the pseudogene TRBV3-2) and TRBJ1-6; D is unresolved. Germline values: CDR1 LGHDT, CDR2 YNNKEL (reference sequence). There are 11 residues in the CDR3. The V end lost 6 bases, the J end lost 7 bases, and 4 bases lay between the germline ends. CDR3 residues: CASSHNSPLHF. CDR3 in DNA: TGTGCCAGCAGTCACAATTCACCCCTCCACTTT.

This chain joins TRBV19 and TRBJ1-6; TRBD1 matches at 7 bases. Germline lookup yields CDR1 LNHDA and CDR2 SQIVND (reference sequence). CDR3 length equals 17 residues. The ends lost 6 bases at V and 7 bases at J; junction bases unmatched: 15. The CDR3 reads CASRSGALTGRNSPLHF. CDR3 DNA: TGTGCCAGTAGATCGGGGGCATTGACAGGGCGCAATTCACCCCTCCACTTT.

The gene calls are TRBV9 and TRBJ1-1, with 10 nucleotides matching TRBD1. This CDR3 has 15 amino acids. V was pared by 5 bases and J by 4 bases, with 8 bases of the junction left unmatched. Germline V gene sequence: CDR1 SGDLS, CDR2 YYNGEE. The CDR3 DNA follows: TGTGCCAGCAGTGTTACCGGGACAGGGGTCACTGAAGCTTTCTTT. Its protein product is CASSVTGTGVTEAFF.

This chain uses TRBV6-5 with TRBJ2-3; D call uncertain. The CDR3 loop spans 14 amino acids. The V and J ends lost 7 bases and 2 bases respectively, with 13 bases between them. Germline CDR1 reads MNHEY; CDR2 reads SVGAGI. Here the CDR3 reads CASMDRPTTDTQYF. The DNA of the CDR3 is TGTGCCAGCATGGATCGGCCAACCACAGATACGCAGTATTTT.

V and J are TRBV4-3 and TRBJ1-1; D is undetermined. V lost 0 bases and J 3 bases, leaving 14 bases between the germline ends. Per the germline V gene, CDR1 is LGHNA and CDR2 is YSLEER. The CDR3 sequence is 16 residues long. CDR3 DNA: TGCGCCAGCAGCCAAGATTTAAGAGCATCCCACACTGAAGCTTTCTTT. Translation gives CASSQDLRASHTEAFF.

In its sample, this clone was seen once. The V gene is TRBV5-1, the J gene TRBJ2-1; TRBD1 is a possible D gene (5 bases). The CDR3 sequence is 14 residues long. CDR1 SGHRS and CDR2 YFSETQ come from the germline V gene. Trimming took 3 bases from V and 1 from J, leaving 8 bases between them. The CDR3 DNA follows: TGCGCCAGCAGCTCGGACACATCCTACAATGAGCAGTTCTTC. Protein: CASSSDTSYNEQFF.

This clone was seen once. The chain recombines TRBV5-8 with TRBJ2-7; D is unclear. Germline assignment: CDR1 SGHTS and CDR2 YDEGEE. This CDR3 has 12 amino acids. Trimming left V 1 base short and J 3 bases short, with 5 bases between. This CDR3 is CASSLTGYEQYF. For the CDR3, the DNA is TGTGCCAGCAGCTTGACCGGCTACGAGCAGTACTTC.

A remark on this clone: Other DNA sequences of this sample code for an identical CDR3. The chain recombines TRBV7-2 with TRBJ1-1, with D perhaps TRBD1 (5 bases). The CDR3 length is 14 residues. Germline lookup yields CDR1 SGHTA and CDR2 FQGNSA. V was clipped by 1 base and J by 1 base, with 7 bases between them. For the CDR3, the DNA is TGTGCCAGCAGCTTAGATAGGGGGAACACTGAAGCTTTCTTT. This translates into CASSLDRGNTEAFF.

The V call is TRBV5-4, the J call TRBJ2-2; a weak D match, TRBD2 (5 bases). CDR1 and CDR2 from the germline V gene are SGHNT and YYREEE (reference sequence). The CDR3 length is 14 residues. V was clipped by 4 bases and J by 3 bases, with 10 bases between them. The CDR3 here is CASSKHGDTGELFF. Written as DNA, the CDR3 is TGTGCCAGCAGCAAGCACGGGGACACCGGGGAGCTGTTTTTT.

The CDR3 nucleotides are TGCGCCAGCAGTCAGGGGGCGGATGGAAACACCATATATTTT. This sequence encodes CASSQGADGNTIYF. The chain combines TRBV5-1 with TRBJ1-3; 8 nucleotides match TRBD1. V was clipped by 5 bases and J by 3 bases; unmatched bases: 4. The CDR3 has 14 residues. CDR1 and CDR2 from the germline V gene are SGHRS and YFSETQ.

This chain joins TRBV15 and TRBJ2-7, with D tentatively TRBD2 (5 bases). With 1 base removed from V and 3 bases from J, the gap between germline ends came to 13 bases. Per the germline V gene, CDR1 is LNHNV and CDR2 is YYDKDF (reference sequence). The CDR3 covers 15 residues. The CDR3: CATSRAPASSYEQYF. The CDR3, as DNA: TGTGCCACCAGCAGAGCGCCGGCTAGCAGCTACGAGCAGTACTTC.

The chain links TRBV11-2 to TRBJ2-7; D possibly corresponds to TRBD1 (5 bases). V was clipped by 6 bases and J by 6 bases, with 9 bases between them. The CDR3 consists of 11 residues. The germline CDR1 and CDR2 sequences are SGHAT and FQNNGV. The CDR3 reads CASRATGEQYF. CDR3 DNA sequence: TGTGCCAGCAGGGCTACAGGCGAGCAGTACTTC.

The rearrangement uses TRBV12-3 or TRBV12-4 and TRBJ1-1; D gene unclear. This CDR3 spans 13 amino acids. Trimming removed 6 bases at V and 1 base at J, with 9 bases between. The CDR3 DNA sequence: TGTGCCAGCAGCCCCGACACGAACACTGAAGCTTTCTTT. Translating it yields CASSPDTNTEAFF.

V usage is TRBV3-1 (or the pseudogene TRBV3-2) and J usage is TRBJ2-2; the D is unclear. This CDR3 has 16 residues. V dropped 4 bases and J dropped 0 bases, with 12 bases sitting between them. Germline CDR1 LGHDT, CDR2 YNNKEL (reference sequence). The CDR3 sequence is CASSPSATSNTGELFF. The CDR3 DNA reads TGTGCCAGCAGCCCAAGCGCGACTTCGAACACCGGGGAGCTGTTTTTT.

The genes are TRBV6-2 or TRBV6-3 and TRBJ2-3, with 8 bases aligning to TRBD2. Losses at the gene ends were 6 bases for V and 1 base for J; bases not matched to a gene: 9. The CDR3 extends over 16 amino acids. Looked up from germline, CDR1 is MNHEY and CDR2 is SVGEGT. In nucleotides, the CDR3 is TGTGCCAGCAGCCCTCGGATAGCGGGGCGCACAGATACGCAGTATTTT. It translates to CASSPRIAGRTDTQYF.

This clone was counted a single time. This sequence joins TRBV7-9 and TRBJ2-6; D is undetermined. The CDR3 spans 13 residues. Trimming removed 1 base from V and 4 bases from J, with 2 bases in between. Germline-derived CDR1 and CDR2 are SEHNR and FQNEAQ (reference sequence). CDR3 DNA sequence: TGTGCCAGCAGCTTAGGGGGGGCCAACGTCCTGACTTTC. Translation: CASSLGGANVLTF.

The chain is built from TRBV5-1 and TRBJ1-1; D is unresolved. CDR1 is SGHRS and CDR2 is YFSETQ in the germline V gene. The CDR3 extends over 14 amino acids. Trimming cost V 5 bases and J 1 base, with 12 bases left between them. The CDR3 region is CASRLARQNTEAFF. The CDR3, as DNA: TGCGCCAGCAGGCTAGCCCGGCAGAACACTGAAGCTTTCTTT.

The rearrangement links TRBV30 to TRBJ2-5, with D maybe TRBD2 (7 bases). CDR3 length: 14 amino acids. Germline loops: CDR1 GTSNPN, CDR2 SVGIG (reference sequence). Between the trimmed V and J ends, which lost 0 bases and 1 base, there was a span of 9 bases. CDR3 protein: CAWSVGGGQETQYF. CDR3 in DNA: TGTGCCTGGAGTGTAGGGGGGGGCCAAGAGACCCAGTACTTC.

V and J are TRBV10-3 and TRBJ2-7, with TRBD1 matching over 7 bases. The germline V gene encodes CDR1 ENHRY and CDR2 SYGVKD. CDR3 size: 12 residues. With V trimmed by 9 bases and J by 2 bases, 4 bases remained unmatched. The CDR3 DNA reads as TGTGCCATTGGGACAGAGACCTACGAGCAGTACTTC. Amino acid sequence: CAIGTETYEQYF.

The V and J genes are TRBV9 and TRBJ1-6; tentative D call: TRBD1 (5 bases). V was shortened by 0 bases and J by 0 bases, with 7 bases between the two germline ends. The CDR3 covers 16 residues. The V gene's germline CDR1 is SGDLS and CDR2 YYNGEE. CDR3 protein: CASSVGQSSYNSPLHF. The CDR3 coding sequence is TGTGCCAGCAGCGTAGGACAGAGCTCCTATAATTCACCCCTCCACTTT.

V and J are TRBV5-1 and TRBJ2-1, with 7 bases that match TRBD1. V lost 2 bases and J lost 0; bases outside the gene matches: 8. The CDR3 runs to 17 residues. Germline CDR1 is SGHRS and CDR2 is YFSETQ. In DNA, the CDR3 is TGCGCCAGCAGCTTACGGACAGGTCTCAGCTCCTACAATGAGCAGTTCTTC. It specifies CASSLRTGLSSYNEQFF.

The genes are TRBV4-1 and TRBJ2-7, with D possibly matching TRBD2 (5 bases). The germline CDR1 and CDR2 sequences are MGHRA and YSYEKL. The CDR3 extends over 16 amino acids. Trimming took off 0 bases at V and 0 bases at J, with 12 bases between the two ends. CDR3 region: CASSQDMRASSYEQYF. The CDR3, as DNA: TGCGCCAGCAGCCAAGATATGAGGGCGAGCTCCTACGAGCAGTACTTC.

V and J are TRBV7-3 and TRBJ1-2; 9 nucleotides agree with TRBD1. Germline assignment: CDR1 SGHTA and CDR2 FQGTGA. Trimming removed 2 bases from V and 7 bases from J; junction bases left unmatched: 2. The CDR3 covers 13 residues. The CDR3: CASSLGDRAGYTF. For the CDR3, the DNA is TGTGCCAGCAGCTTAGGGGACAGGGCTGGCTACACCTTC.

This clone has only a few counts. The rearrangement uses TRBV4-3 and TRBJ1-1; D remains ambiguous. Trimming left V 0 bases short and J 1 base short, with 3 bases between. The CDR3 spans 13 residues. Germline assignment: CDR1 LGHNA and CDR2 YSLEER. The CDR3 sequence: CASSQDRNTEAFF. CDR3 sequence (DNA): TGCGCCAGCAGCCAAGACCGGAACACTGAAGCTTTCTTT.

V is TRBV15 and J is TRBJ1-5; tentatively, D is TRBD1 (5 bases). V dropped 1 base and J dropped 4 bases, with 14 bases sitting between them. Germline V gene data show CDR1 as LNHNV and CDR2 as YYDKDF (reference sequence). The CDR3 length is 16 residues. The CDR3 nucleotides read TGTGCCACCAGCAGAGTAGGCGGTTGGGGGAATCAGCCCCAGCATTTT. It is translated as CATSRVGGWGNQPQHF.

A remark on this clone: At one end, the junction sequence differs from germline, possibly due to a read error. The gene calls are TRBV28 and TRBJ2-2; tentatively, D is TRBD2 (6 bases). CDR1 is MDHEN and CDR2 is SYDVKM in the germline V gene. There are 15 residues in the CDR3. This chain's CDR3 is CASSLGGSNAGELFF. The DNA for the CDR3 is TGTGCCAGCAGTTTAGGAGGGTCGAACGCCGGGGAGCTGTTTTTT.

Remarks on this clone: This specimen includes other DNA sequences encoding the same CDR3. CDR3 loop: CASSLKETQYF. CDR3 bases: TGTGCCAGCAGCTTGAAAGAGACCCAGTACTTC. The J gene is TRBJ2-5, the V gene TRBV7-2; no definite D call. Trimming took off 3 bases at V and 3 bases at J, with 2 bases between the two ends. This CDR3 region has 11 residues. The V gene's germline CDR1 is SGHTA and CDR2 FQGNSA.